These 14 T cell receptor beta chains originate from one sample sequenced in a study of cytotoxic CD8 clonotypes in ibrutinib-treated CLL. The table came from immunoSEQ multiplex PCR; TCRdb's copy has only in-frame clones and leaves some out. The repertoire consists of tens of thousands of clones, with roughly 50% occurring once and the leading ten covering roughly 20%. The specimen was PBMCs, collected after 24 months of ibrutinib treatment. The receptors come from a human donor with chronic lymphocytic leukemia.

A few counts support this clone. The chain joins TRBV5-1 to TRBJ2-1; the D gene is possibly TRBD1 (5 bases). The germline V and J ends were trimmed by 7 bases and 6 bases, with 17 bases remaining between them. This CDR3 is 14 amino acids long. Germline CDR1 is SGHRS and CDR2 is YFSETQ. The CDR3 bases are TGCGCCAGCCGGGCCAGGCAGGGAAGCAATGAGCAGTTCTTC. Its translation is CASRARQGSNEQFF. Full variable domain (remainder filled in from reference TRBV5-1 and TRBJ2-1): KAGVTQTPRYLIKTRGQQVTLSCSPISGHRSVSWYQQTPGQGLQFLFEYFSETQRNKGNFPGRFSGRQFSNSRSEMNVSTLELGDSALYLCASRARQGSNEQFFGPGTRLTVL.

The chain combines TRBV18 with TRBJ2-5; the D is unclear. The V gene lost 4 bases and the J gene lost 5 bases, with 14 bases spanning the gap. Germline CDR1 and CDR2: KGHSH and LQKENI. CDR3 length: 14 amino acids. The DNA for the CDR3 is TGTGCCAGCTCACTGCTTGTGGGGATGGAGACCCAGTACTTC. Protein sequence: CASSLLVGMETQYF.

This chain uses TRBV15 with TRBJ1-1, with D uncertain. Trimming shortened V by 5 bases and J by 9 bases, and 25 bases separated the two germline ends. There are 16 residues in the CDR3. The germline V gene encodes CDR1 LNHNV and CDR2 YYDKDF (reference sequence). CDR3 coding DNA: TGTGCCACCAGCGCATCACCGAACCTCGCGGACGACAAAGCTTTCTTT. It specifies CATSASPNLADDKAFF. The full variable domain, rest sourced from reference TRBV15 and TRBJ1-1, is DAMVIQNPRYQVTQFGKPVTLSCSQTLNHNVMYWYQQKSSQAPKLLFHYYDKDFNNEADTPDNFQSRRPNTSFCFLDIRSPGLGDTAMYLCATSASPNLADDKAFFGQGTRLTVV.

The rearrangement links TRBV4-1 to TRBJ2-2, with 7 positions matching TRBD2. With 1 base clipped from V and 7 bases from J, the junction kept 9 bases outside the gene matches. CDR3 size: 16 residues. Germline CDR1 and CDR2: MGHRA and YSYEKL. CDR3 in DNA: TGCGCCAGCAGCCAAGTCCGTCGGCCGGGGGGCGGGGAGCTGTTTTTT. As protein: CASSQVRRPGGGELFF.

The chain couples TRBV7-8 to TRBJ2-7; D is undetermined. Germline V gene lookup returns CDR1 SGHVS and CDR2 FQNEAQ. This CDR3 spans 14 amino acids. V was trimmed by 2 bases and J by 0 bases, leaving 8 bases between them. CDR3 nucleotide sequence: TGTGCCAGCAGCTTATTCGACACCTCCTACGAGCAGTACGTC. Protein: CASSLFDTSYEQYV.

The genes are TRBV5-1 and TRBJ1-1; TRBD1 matches at 8 bases. The V gene end was trimmed by 1 base and the J gene end by 4 bases; junction bases not matched to a gene: 6. Looked up from germline, CDR1 is SGHRS and CDR2 is YFSETQ. The CDR3 contains 15 residues. The DNA for the CDR3 is TGCGCCAGCAGCTTGATCCAGGGGGCTAGCACTGAAGCTTTCTTT. This sequence encodes CASSLIQGASTEAFF.

This clone has just one count. The chain has TRBV5-5 and TRBJ1-2; D is uncertain. This CDR3 comprises 16 residues. Trimming removed 0 bases at V and 6 bases at J, with 18 bases between. Germline CDR1 SGHKS, CDR2 YYEKEE (reference sequence). The CDR3 coding sequence is TGTGCCAGCAGCTTGGCCGATCTGGGCAGTCCCCATGGCTACACCTTC. It yields the protein CASSLADLGSPHGYTF.

This clone was observed many times. V is TRBV28 and J is TRBJ2-7; a weak D match, TRBD2 (5 bases). Germline lookup yields CDR1 MDHEN and CDR2 SYDVKM. This CDR3 is 11 amino acids long. V gave up 9 bases and J gave up 4 bases, with 10 bases separating them. CDR3 amino acids: CASRGNYEQYV. The DNA for the CDR3 is TGTGCCAGTAGAGGGAATTACGAGCAGTACGTC.

This clone was seen more than once but under ten times. The chain recombines TRBV6-5 with TRBJ1-6; D uncertain. Trimming shortened V by 1 base and J by 9 bases, and 13 bases separated the two germline ends. Germline CDR1 MNHEY, CDR2 SVGAGI. This CDR3 comprises 15 residues. The CDR3 protein is CASSYYAVSGSPLHF. The CDR3 DNA reads as TGTGCCAGCAGTTACTATGCTGTGAGTGGTTCACCCCTCCACTTT.

The J gene is TRBJ2-7, the V gene TRBV11-2, with D unclear. Germline V gene lookup returns CDR1 SGHAT and CDR2 FQNNGV. Trimming took off 5 bases at V and 3 bases at J, with 11 bases between the two ends. The CDR3 has 13 residues. This chain's CDR3 is CASSPETDYEQYV. The CDR3 DNA sequence: TGTGCCAGCAGCCCCGAGACCGACTACGAGCAGTACGTC.

J is TRBJ2-2 and V is TRBV10-3, with 8 bases that match TRBD1. The germline CDR1 and CDR2 sequences are ENHRY and SYGVKD. The CDR3 sequence is 13 residues long. V was pared by 6 bases and J by 7 bases, with 4 bases of the junction left unmatched. CDR3 DNA: TGTGCCATCAGGCAGGGGGCGAGCGGGGAGCTGTTTTTT. It codes for CAIRQGASGELFF.

The chain has TRBV14 and TRBJ2-2; the match to TRBD2 covers 9 bases. V was pared by 4 bases and J by 3 bases, with 6 bases of the junction left unmatched. CDR3 length: 16 residues. Germline CDR1 and CDR2: SGHDN and FVKESK. CDR3 sequence: CASSLRLAVYTGELFF. DNA for the CDR3: TGTGCCAGCAGCCTACGACTAGCGGTCTACACCGGGGAGCTGTTTTTT.

The gene calls are TRBV7-2 and TRBJ1-1; D is perhaps TRBD1 (5 bases). CDR1 is SGHTA, CDR2 FQGNSA, per germline. The CDR3 length is 15 residues. V was cut by 4 bases and J by 4 bases, with 16 bases left in between. This CDR3 reads CASSSQGREGTEAFF. CDR3 nucleotides: TGTGCCAGCAGCTCTCAGGGCCGCGAAGGCACTGAAGCTTTCTTT.

This chain uses TRBV27 with TRBJ2-6; no clear D. The CDR3 totals 17 residues. Trimming took off 3 bases at V and 0 bases at J, with 12 bases between the two ends. Germline assignment: CDR1 MNHEY and CDR2 SMNVEV (reference sequence). The DNA for the CDR3 is TGTGCCAGCAGTTTCTCGTTTGGGGTCTCTGGGGCCAACGTCCTGACTTTC. Its translation is CASSFSFGVSGANVLTF.